The rows below give T cell receptor beta chains drawn from one sample of a study of blood T cell repertoires in COVID-19. TCRdb keeps only in-frame clones here, not all; method: immunoSEQ multiplex PCR. Here the sample spans fewer than 400,000 clones, 85% to 90% being singletons. Sequences were obtained from peripheral blood. These receptors were collected from a human donor in a cohort sampled during active COVID-19. Each CDR3 is given with its conserved first and last residue. D genes are given only for firm matches. The listing skips clone size in some rows; elsewhere it reads once, few, many or a size class.

j_call: TRBJ2-7
clone_size: NA
v_call: TRBV19
d_call: NA
cdr3_aa: CASSTGPSSYEQYF
cdr3_nt: TGTGCCAGTAGTACTGGCCCCAGCTCCTACGAGCAGTACTTC

j_call: TRBJ1-3
clone_size: NA
v_call: TRBV6-5
d_call: NA
cdr3_aa: CASSYGLGNENTIYF
cdr3_nt: TGTGCCAGCAGTTACGGCCTCGGGAATGAAAACACCATATATTTT

j_call: TRBJ2-3
clone_size: NA
v_call: TRBV11-2
d_call: NA
cdr3_aa: CASSLGAVRVYTDTQYF
cdr3_nt: TGTGCCAGCAGCTTAGGGGCAGTACGAGTTTACACAGATACGCAGTATTTT

j_call: TRBJ2-5
clone_size: NA
v_call: TRBV11-2
d_call: TRBD1
cdr3_aa: CASSFSGQGGETQYF
cdr3_nt: TGTGCCAGCAGCTTCTCGGGACAGGGCGGCGAGACCCAGTACTTC

j_call: TRBJ2-5
clone_size: NA
v_call: TRBV19
d_call: TRBD1
cdr3_aa: CASAQGDKRKTQYF
cdr3_nt: TGTGCCAGTGCCCAGGGGGACAAACGTAAGACCCAGTACTTC

j_call: TRBJ2-3
clone_size: NA
v_call: TRBV9
d_call: NA
cdr3_aa: CASSVGGGSTDTQYF
cdr3_nt: TGTGCCAGCAGCGTAGGGGGCGGTAGCACAGATACGCAGTATTTT

j_call: TRBJ1-6
clone_size: NA
v_call: TRBV27
d_call: TRBD1
cdr3_aa: CASSSKQGYNSPLHF
cdr3_nt: TGTGCCAGCAGTTCGAAACAGGGGTATAATTCACCCCTCCACTTT

j_call: TRBJ1-4
clone_size: NA
v_call: TRBV2
d_call: TRBD1
cdr3_aa: CASRGRTGGEKLFF
cdr3_nt: TGTGCCAGCAGGGGGAGGACAGGAGGCGAAAAACTGTTTTTT

j_call: TRBJ1-1
clone_size: NA
v_call: TRBV2
d_call: TRBD1
cdr3_aa: CASSPGQGGVGNTEAFF
cdr3_nt: TGTGCCAGCAGTCCCGGACAGGGCGGCGTCGGGAACACTGAAGCTTTCTTT

j_call: TRBJ1-4
clone_size: NA
v_call: TRBV6-5
d_call: NA
cdr3_aa: CASSRTEGEKLFF
cdr3_nt: TGTGCCAGCAGCCGGACTGAGGGTGAAAAACTGTTTTTT

j_call: TRBJ1-3
clone_size: NA
v_call: TRBV28
d_call: TRBD1
cdr3_aa: CASSSGTGTGNTIYF
cdr3_nt: TGTGCCAGCAGTTCCGGGACAGGGACTGGAAACACCATATATTTT

j_call: TRBJ2-1
clone_size: NA
v_call: TRBV4-2
d_call: TRBD2
cdr3_aa: CASSQAILAGEGNEQFF
cdr3_nt: TGTGCCAGCAGCCAGGCTATACTAGCGGGAGAGGGCAATGAGCAGTTCTTC

j_call: TRBJ2-7
clone_size: NA
v_call: TRBV6-6
d_call: TRBD2
cdr3_aa: CASNWLAGDLGEQYF
cdr3_nt: TGTGCCAGCAATTGGCTAGCGGGAGATCTCGGCGAGCAGTACTTC

j_call: TRBJ1-2
clone_size: once
v_call: TRBV19
d_call: TRBD1
cdr3_aa: CASRRQGVPDRYTF
cdr3_nt: TGTGCCAGTAGGCGACAGGGAGTCCCTGATAGGTACACCTTC

j_call: TRBJ2-5
clone_size: once
v_call: TRBV10-3
d_call: TRBD2
cdr3_aa: CAISAYPALAETQYF
cdr3_nt: TGTGCCATCAGTGCATACCCGGCACTAGCGGAGACCCAGTACTTC

j_call: TRBJ1-1
clone_size: NA
v_call: TRBV28
d_call: NA
cdr3_aa: CASAGATNTEAFF
cdr3_nt: TGTGCCAGCGCGGGGGCGACGAACACTGAAGCTTTCTTT

j_call: TRBJ2-2
clone_size: NA
v_call: TRBV9
d_call: TRBD2
cdr3_aa: CASSVSGISPGELFF
cdr3_nt: TGTGCCAGCAGCGTGAGCGGGATCTCTCCCGGGGAGCTGTTTTTT

j_call: TRBJ1-2
clone_size: NA
v_call: TRBV6-5
d_call: NA
cdr3_aa: CASRSPGLFNYGYTF
cdr3_nt: TGTGCCAGCAGATCCCCGGGACTGTTTAACTATGGCTACACCTTC

j_call: TRBJ1-3
clone_size: NA
v_call: TRBV6-5
d_call: NA
cdr3_aa: CAAGRGDISGNTIYF
cdr3_nt: TGTGCCGCGGGGCGGGGGGATATCTCTGGAAACACCATATATTTT

j_call: TRBJ1-6
clone_size: NA
v_call: TRBV25-1
d_call: TRBD1
cdr3_aa: CASSLGTGDSPLHF
cdr3_nt: TGTGCCAGCAGCCTCGGGACAGGGGATTCACCCCTCCACTTT

j_call: TRBJ2-7
clone_size: NA
v_call: TRBV11-2
d_call: TRBD2
cdr3_aa: CASSTSGGASYEQYF
cdr3_nt: TGTGCCAGCAGCACCAGCGGGGGGGCCTCGTACGAGCAGTACTTC

j_call: TRBJ2-1
clone_size: few
v_call: TRBV3-1/TRBV3-2
d_call: NA
cdr3_aa: CASSQDIYNEQFF
cdr3_nt: TGTGCCAGCAGCCAAGATATCTACAATGAGCAGTTCTTC

j_call: TRBJ1-4
clone_size: NA
v_call: TRBV6-5
d_call: NA
cdr3_aa: CASSPGSSQRWLFF
cdr3_nt: TGTGCCAGCAGTCCCGGGAGTTCCCAAAGGTGGCTGTTTTTT

j_call: TRBJ2-2
clone_size: NA
v_call: TRBV14
d_call: NA
cdr3_aa: CASSHFRGWSTGELFF
cdr3_nt: TGTGCCAGCAGCCATTTTCGGGGATGGTCGACCGGGGAGCTGTTTTTT

j_call: TRBJ2-1
clone_size: NA
v_call: TRBV2
d_call: TRBD2
cdr3_aa: CASEGLAGPSYNEQFF
cdr3_nt: TGTGCCAGCGAGGGACTAGCGGGGCCATCTTACAATGAGCAGTTCTTC

j_call: TRBJ1-4
clone_size: NA
v_call: TRBV5-5
d_call: NA
cdr3_aa: CASTLDLSGGKLFF
cdr3_nt: TGTGCCAGCACCCTGGATCTCTCCGGAGGTAAACTGTTTTTT

j_call: TRBJ1-2
clone_size: NA
v_call: TRBV3-1/TRBV3-2
d_call: NA
cdr3_aa: CASSQQQGSGGYTF
cdr3_nt: TGTGCCAGCAGCCAGCAGCAGGGGTCAGGTGGCTACACCTTC

j_call: TRBJ1-2
clone_size: NA
v_call: TRBV19
d_call: NA
cdr3_aa: CASSIDPFGGYGYTF
cdr3_nt: TGTGCCAGTAGTATAGACCCATTTGGCGGCTATGGCTACACCTTC

j_call: TRBJ2-1
clone_size: once
v_call: TRBV6-1
d_call: NA
cdr3_aa: CASSDGLGGYNEQFF
cdr3_nt: TGTGCCAGCAGTGACGGACTAGGGGGTTACAATGAGCAGTTCTTC

j_call: TRBJ2-7
clone_size: once
v_call: TRBV9
d_call: NA
cdr3_aa: CASSVGSGTYEQYF
cdr3_nt: TGTGCCAGCAGCGTAGGCTCCGGGACCTACGAGCAGTACTTC

j_call: TRBJ1-2
clone_size: NA
v_call: TRBV7-8
d_call: NA
cdr3_aa: CASSLGPEDYGYTF
cdr3_nt: TGTGCCAGCAGCTTAGGCCCGGAGGACTATGGCTACACCTTC